This is a list of T cell receptor beta chains from one sample in a study of T cell changes during pregnancy in multiple sclerosis. Produced via immunoSEQ multiplex PCR; TCRdb's table is partial and in-frame only. The table lists just over 50,000 clones, around 94% of them singletons, with about 0.6% in the top ten. Here the sequenced sample was CD4+ T cells from peripheral blood mononuclear cells, taken in the second trimester of pregnancy. The origin of the receptors is a female donor with multiple sclerosis, enrolled in a pregnancy study. Each CDR3 is given with its conserved first and last residue. Fields, in order: clone size, D gene, J gene, V gene, CDR3 DNA, CDR3 protein. D genes are given only for firm matches. Size tells how often a clone was seen (once, few, many) or the class of an expanded clone, and some rows leave it out.

-	TRBD1	TRBJ2-7	TRBV5-6	TGTGCCAGCAGCGATCCCTCGGGACAGGGGCTTTTTGGCGAGCAGTACTTC	CASSDPSGQGLFGEQYF
-	TRBD1	TRBJ1-5	TRBV25-1	TGTGCCAGCAGTACCGGGACAGGGAAGGGTCAGCCCCAGCATTTT	CASSTGTGKGQPQHF
-	TRBD1	TRBJ1-5	TRBV19	TGTGCCAGTAGGCAATACACAGGGGGGTACGATCAGCCCCAGCATTTT	CASRQYTGGYDQPQHF
-	-	TRBJ1-1	TRBV30	TGTGCCTGGGCCCTAGAGGGGAACACTGAAGCTTTCTTT	CAWALEGNTEAFF
-	TRBD2	TRBJ2-7	TRBV18	TGTGCCAGCTCACCCGGGGGGAGGGTTGAGCAGTACTTC	CASSPGGRVEQYF
-	-	TRBJ1-2	TRBV30	TGTGCCAGAGAAGAGGCTAGTGGCTACACCTTC	CAREEASGYTF
-	TRBD1	TRBJ1-3	TRBV25-1	TGTGCCAGCAGTGAAGGACAGGCTGGGCTTGGAAACACCATATATTTT	CASSEGQAGLGNTIYF
-	-	TRBJ2-1	TRBV9	TGTGCCAGCAGCGTCCACTCTTTTTCCTACAATGAGCAGTTCTTC	CASSVHSFSYNEQFF
-	TRBD1	TRBJ1-2	TRBV11-3	TGTGCCACAAATAGAGCCCCTAGGACAGGTTCGGACTATGGCTACACCTTC	CATNRAPRTGSDYGYTF
-	TRBD2	TRBJ2-1	TRBV7-9	TGTGCCAGCAGCGGGGGACTAGCGGAGAGTGAGCAGTTCTTC	CASSGGLAESEQFF
-	TRBD1	TRBJ1-2	TRBV9	TGTGCCAGCAGCTTGACGGGACAGGTGTTACTTAACTATGGCTACACCTTC	CASSLTGQVLLNYGYTF
-	TRBD1	TRBJ1-6	TRBV19	TGTGCCAGTAGTATAGTGGGAGGTCACCGGGACAGGGGATGGAATTCACCCCTCCACTTT	CASSIVGGHRDRGWNSPLHF
-	-	TRBJ2-3	TRBV7-2	TGTGCCAGCAGCTTAGCGGGGGCAACTAGCACAGATACGCAGTATTTT	CASSLAGATSTDTQYF
few	-	TRBJ1-1	TRBV30	TGTGCCTGGAGTGTAGCAGGACTGATTGAAGCTTTCTTT	CAWSVAGLIEAFF
-	-	TRBJ1-5	TRBV7-2	TGTGCCAGCAGCTTTGGCACCTATCAGCCCCAGCATTTT	CASSFGTYQPQHF
once	TRBD2	TRBJ2-5	TRBV4-2	TGTGCCAGCAGCCAAGATCCGGGCGGGGGGGTGCTGGAGACCCAGTACTTC	CASSQDPGGGVLETQYF